A single sample gave rise to the 21 T cell receptor beta chains below, sequenced in a study of blood T cell repertoires in COVID-19. Some clones are missing from TCRdb's copy, which holds only in-frame ones; the method was immunoSEQ multiplex PCR. The table records about 180,000 clones, 70% to 90% of them present only once. Source material: peripheral blood. These receptors came from a man between 60 and 75 years old with acute or convalescent COVID-19.

The chain recombines TRBV5-5 with TRBJ1-3; D might be TRBD1 (5 bases). The CDR3 spans 17 residues. Trimming cost V 0 bases and J 0 bases, with 13 bases left between them. Germline-derived CDR1 and CDR2 are SGHKS and YYEKEE (reference sequence). The CDR3 reads CASSLGPGVSSGNTIYF. The CDR3 DNA reads TGTGCCAGCAGCTTGGGTCCGGGGGTCTCCTCTGGAAACACCATATATTTT.

The chain combines TRBV28 with TRBJ2-3; D is perhaps TRBD2 (6 bases). Trimming took 2 bases from V and 2 from J, leaving 11 bases between them. In germline, CDR1 is MDHEN, CDR2 SYDVKM. The CDR3 extends over 15 amino acids. In nucleotides, the CDR3 is TGTGCCAGCAGTTTACCCGGGAGAATCACAGATACGCAGTATTTT. It specifies CASSLPGRITDTQYF.

The chain carries TRBV9 and TRBJ2-2; TRBD1 matches 9 bases. The CDR3 length is 14 residues. V lost 4 bases, J lost 8 bases, and 6 bases stayed unmatched. Germline loops: CDR1 SGDLS, CDR2 YYNGEE. The CDR3, as DNA: TGTGCCAGCAGCCTAACAGGGGGCGGAGGGGAGCTGTTTTTT. Protein sequence: CASSLTGGGGELFF.

The V and J genes are TRBV3-1 (or the pseudogene TRBV3-2) and TRBJ2-7; maybe TRBD1 (5 bases). The CDR3 contains 16 residues. The V and J ends lost 5 bases and 3 bases respectively, with 20 bases between them. The germline CDR1 and CDR2 sequences are LGHDT and YNNKEL (reference sequence). Here the CDR3 DNA reads TGTGCCAGCAGCTTATCCGCAGGGCGGAAGCTCTACGAGCAGTACTTC. Translated, it gives CASSLSAGRKLYEQYF.

The chain uses TRBV19 and TRBJ2-5; D is possibly TRBD2 (6 bases). The ends were cut back, 3 bases at V and 5 bases at J, with 19 bases in the middle. Germline assignment: CDR1 LNHDA and CDR2 SQIVND (reference sequence). The CDR3 is 16 amino acids. DNA of the CDR3: TGTGCCAGTAGTATTACGGGGACTTCCCGGGGGGAGACCCAGTACTTC. Protein product: CASSITGTSRGETQYF.

The chain employs TRBV5-1 and TRBJ1-1; D remains ambiguous. Deletions cut 0 bases from V and 7 bases from J, with 7 bases between. This CDR3 is built from 12 residues. Germline V lookup: CDR1 SGHRS, CDR2 YFSETQ. CDR3 coding DNA: TGCGCCAGCAGCTTGGCCCCCGGTGAAGCTTTCTTT. It codes for CASSLAPGEAFF.

The rearrangement uses TRBV28 and TRBJ1-2; 11 positions match TRBD1. Germline V CDR1 and CDR2: MDHEN, SYDVKM. V shed 5 bases, J shed 0 bases, and the junction held 8 bases outside the gene matches. The CDR3 spans 17 residues. Written as DNA, the CDR3 is TGTGCCAGCAGTCCCCTCCCGGGACAGGGGGCTAACTATGGCTACACCTTC. This gives the protein CASSPLPGQGANYGYTF.

As regards this clone: Different DNA sequences within this sample yield the same CDR3. This chain connects TRBV10-3 to TRBJ2-7, with D unresolved. The V and J ends lost 4 bases and 0 bases respectively, with 4 bases between them. The CDR3 is 12 amino acids. Germline CDR1 is ENHRY and CDR2 is SYGVKD. This chain's CDR3 is CAISGSSYEQYF. The CDR3, as DNA: TGTGCCATCAGTGGGAGCTCCTACGAGCAGTACTTC.

The chain employs TRBV28 and TRBJ1-4; TRBD1 matches at 9 bases. Germline V gives CDR1 MDHEN, CDR2 SYDVKM. With 2 bases clipped from V and 8 bases from J, the junction kept 18 bases outside the gene matches. CDR3 length: 19 residues. DNA of the CDR3: TGTGCCAGCAGTTTACGGTATCTGGGAACCGGGACAGGGCTCGAAAAACTGTTTTTT. It yields the protein CASSLRYLGTGTGLEKLFF.

This chain links TRBV2 with TRBJ2-5; maybe TRBD2 (5 bases). Trimming pared 3 bases from V and 5 bases from J, leaving 10 bases between. CDR1 SNHLY and CDR2 FYNNEI come from the germline V gene. CDR3 length: 13 amino acids. The CDR3 DNA reads as TGTGCCAGCAGTGACGTAGCGAGGGAGACCCAGTACTTC. The encoded protein is CASSDVARETQYF.

The chain couples TRBV4-2 to TRBJ2-1; D might be TRBD2 (5 bases). This CDR3 is 17 amino acids long. Germline CDR1 LGHNA, CDR2 YNFKEQ. V was cut by 0 bases and J by 0 bases, with 12 bases left in between. The DNA of the CDR3 is TGTGCCAGCAGCCAAGATGCGGGCTCACCCTCCTACAATGAGCAGTTCTTC. Translation gives CASSQDAGSPSYNEQFF.

This chain uses TRBV4-3 with TRBJ2-3; the match to TRBD2 covers 13 bases. With 3 bases clipped from V and 7 bases from J, the junction kept 13 bases outside the gene matches. The CDR3 has 18 amino acids. CDR1 is LGHNA and CDR2 is YSLEER in the germline V gene. Here the CDR3 DNA reads TGCGCCAGCAGCCAGGACCGGACTAGCGGGAGTTTAATATATACGCAGTATTTT. Translating it yields CASSQDRTSGSLIYTQYF.

The chain employs TRBV29-1 and TRBJ2-5; 9 bases fit TRBD1. Germline CDR1 SQVTM, CDR2 ANQGSEA. Losses at the gene ends were 3 bases for V and 5 bases for J; bases not matched to a gene: 13. This CDR3 region has 16 residues. CDR3 sequence (DNA): TGCAGCGTTGAGAGGGGGGACAGGGTCGTCTTTGAGACCCAGTACTTC. Translation: CSVERGDRVVFETQYF.

The chain joins TRBV28 to TRBJ2-3, with D hard to call. The CDR3 is 10 residues long. Between the trimmed V and J ends, which lost 8 bases and 4 bases, there was a span of 4 bases. The germline CDR1 and CDR2 sequences are MDHEN and SYDVKM. This CDR3 is CASSADTQYF. In nucleotides, the CDR3 is TGTGCCAGCTCTGCAGATACGCAGTATTTT.

V is TRBV5-1 and J is TRBJ1-1; TRBD1 is a possible D gene (6 bases). Trimming removed 4 bases from V and 1 base from J, with 17 bases in between. This CDR3 is built from 16 residues. Germline loops: CDR1 SGHRS, CDR2 YFSETQ. CDR3 nucleotide sequence: TGCGCCAGCAGCAGCCATCAGGGGATGTCGAACACTGAAGCTTTCTTT. As protein: CASSSHQGMSNTEAFF.

The V and J genes are TRBV9 and TRBJ1-1; possible D gene TRBD1, 5 bases. V lost 3 bases to trimming and J lost 1 base, with 13 bases between them. This CDR3 is built from 15 residues. CDR1 and CDR2 (germline): SGDLS, YYNGEE. The CDR3, as DNA: TGTGCCAGCAGCGCGGGGGGACTCCAGAACACTGAAGCTTTCTTT. Translating gives CASSAGGLQNTEAFF.

The gene calls are TRBV20-1 and TRBJ2-4, with a tentative D call TRBD2 (5 bases). Trimming took 3 bases from V and 7 from J, leaving 10 bases between them. This CDR3 is built from 12 residues. The germline V gene encodes CDR1 DFQATT and CDR2 SNEGSKA (reference sequence). CDR3 sequence: CSASRGQNIQYF. The CDR3 DNA sequence: TGCAGTGCTAGTAGAGGGCAGAACATTCAGTACTTC.

This chain links TRBV7-9 with TRBJ1-5, with 11 bases identical to TRBD1. Germline V gene lookup returns CDR1 SEHNR and CDR2 FQNEAQ (reference sequence). The junction had 5 bases not matched to a gene; V was cut back by 4 bases and J by 6 bases. This CDR3 comprises 15 residues. CDR3 residues: CASSSGTGGRQPQHF. As DNA, the CDR3 is TGTGCCAGCAGCTCCGGGACAGGGGGTCGTCAGCCCCAGCATTTT.

This clone has a handful of counts. CDR3 amino acids: CASSLAGGQPGEKLFF. CDR3 DNA sequence: TGTGCCAGCAGCTTAGCGGGGGGACAACCGGGAGAAAAACTGTTTTTT. This chain connects TRBV11-2 to TRBJ1-4; weak D call: TRBD1 (6 bases). V lost 1 base and J lost 8, with 17 bases in between. Germline CDR1 is SGHAT and CDR2 is FQNNGV. CDR3 length: 16 residues.

This clone has only a few counts. The V gene is TRBV27, the J gene TRBJ1-6; tentatively, D is TRBD1 (5 bases). The CDR3 consists of 15 residues. The V gene lost 4 bases and the J gene lost 4 bases, with 11 bases spanning the gap. Germline V CDR1 and CDR2: MNHEY, SMNVEV (reference sequence). The CDR3 is CASSSLGGYNSPLHF. CDR3 bases: TGTGCCAGCAGTTCCCTGGGGGGTTATAATTCACCCCTCCACTTT.

The chain carries TRBV9 and TRBJ2-2, with 7 bases lining up with TRBD1. J gave up 1 base and V 1 base, and 1 base lay outside the gene matches. CDR1 and CDR2 from the germline V gene are SGDLS and YYNGEE. The CDR3 sequence is 15 residues long. CDR3 sequence: CASSVPGGNTGELFF. In DNA form, the CDR3 reads TGTGCCAGCAGCGTACCAGGGGGGAACACCGGGGAGCTGTTTTTT.